This entry lists 2 T cell receptor beta chains sequenced from one sample in a study of early T cells in non-severe SARS-CoV-2 infection. TCRdb itself ran the 5' RACE reads through MiXCR, one entry per CDR3 protein. Of fewer than 30,000 distinct CDR3 sequences listed, just over 4% are singletons. Sequences were obtained from whole blood. The receptors stem from an adult who was a healthcare worker with PCR-confirmed SARS-CoV-2 infection or an uninfected control (not recorded which).

This clonotype was seen repeatedly, ten times or more. This chain links TRBV10-3 with TRBJ2-7; a possible D gene is TRBD2 (6 bases). V was trimmed by 0 bases and J by 3 bases, leaving 9 bases between them. The CDR3 spans 14 residues. In germline, CDR1 is ENHRY, CDR2 SYGVKD. CDR3 DNA sequence: TGTGCCATCAGTGAGTCGGGCGGGGACTACGAGCAGTACTTC. Protein: CAISESGGDYEQYF.

This clonotype was detected ten times or more. The V gene is TRBV7-2, the J gene TRBJ2-2, with a weak D call TRBD2 (6 bases). Germline CDR1 reads SGHTA; CDR2 reads FQGNSA. Trimming took 6 bases from V and 0 from J, leaving 8 bases between them. The CDR3 spans 14 residues. The CDR3 here is CASSSGPNTGELFF. For the CDR3, the DNA is TGTGCCAGCAGTAGCGGACCGAACACCGGGGAGCTGTTTTTT.